Listed below are T cell receptor beta chains from one sample, sequenced in a study of blood T cell repertoires in COVID-19. Profiling relied on immunoSEQ multiplex PCR, and the TCRdb table lists in-frame clones only, not all of them. The table includes 300,000 or so clones, under 90% detected once. The sample taken for sequencing was PBMCs or T cells enriched from blood (not recorded which). The receptors derive from a woman in her forties or fifties who had been exposed to COVID-19. Each CDR3 is given with its conserved first and last residue. D genes are given only for firm matches. Some rows have no size entry. The others give once, few or many, or a class for an expanded clone.

d_gene	abundance	len	v_gene	j_gene	CDR3aa	CDR3nt
TRBD1	few	17	TRBV4-1	TRBJ1-3	CASSQGAAGTGGNTIYF	TGCGCCAGCAGCCAAGGGGCCGCTGGGACAGGGGGAAACACCATATATTTT
TRBD2	.	14	TRBV6-5	TRBJ2-3	CASSLAEDTDTQYF	TGTGCCAGCAGTCTAGCGGAAGACACAGATACGCAGTATTTT
.	.	11	TRBV3-1/TRBV3-2	TRBJ1-2	CASSQERGYTF	TGTGCCAGCAGCCAAGAGAGGGGCTACACCTTC
.	once	16	TRBV3-1/TRBV3-2	TRBJ2-5	CASSQDYSRTQETQYF	TGTGCCAGCAGCCAAGACTACTCTAGAACTCAAGAGACCCAGTACTTC
.	.	16	TRBV28	TRBJ1-6	CASSLFQNEANSPLHF	TGTGCCAGCAGTTTATTTCAGAATGAAGCGAATTCACCCCTCCACTTT
TRBD1	.	15	TRBV28	TRBJ2-4	CASSLNRGQKNIQYF	TGTGCCAGCAGTTTAAATAGGGGGCAGAAAAACATTCAGTACTTC
TRBD1	.	14	TRBV3-1/TRBV3-2	TRBJ2-7	CASSQDRVFYEQYF	TGTGCCAGCAGCCAGGACAGGGTATTCTACGAGCAGTACTTC
TRBD1	once	14	TRBV19	TRBJ1-1	CASSFRDRYTEAFF	TGTGCCAGTAGTTTCCGGGACAGATACACTGAAGCTTTCTTT
.	many	11	TRBV6-1	TRBJ1-5	CASGEAGAQHF	TGTGCCAGCGGGGAAGCCGGGGCCCAGCATTTT
.	once	15	TRBV10-3	TRBJ2-1	CAISVQGRFYNEQFF	TGTGCCATCAGTGTTCAGGGGCGGTTTTACAATGAGCAGTTCTTC
.	.	13	TRBV15	TRBJ2-3	CATSRGGTDTQYF	TGTGCCACCAGCAGAGGAGGCACAGATACGCAGTATTTT
.	once	16	TRBV3-1/TRBV3-2	TRBJ2-5	CASSQFRQGKQETQYF	TGTGCCAGCAGCCAATTCCGGCAGGGAAAGCAAGAGACCCAGTACTTC
TRBD1	once	18	TRBV28	TRBJ1-5	CASSLGGQGTYSNQPQHF	TGTGCCAGCAGTTTAGGGGGACAGGGAACTTATAGCAATCAGCCCCAGCATTTT
TRBD2	many	15	TRBV7-9	TRBJ2-5	CASKRLAGGRETQYF	TGTGCCAGCAAGCGACTAGCGGGGGGTCGGGAGACCCAGTACTTC
.	.	13	TRBV28	TRBJ2-7	CASISGESYEQYF	TGTGCCAGCATTAGCGGAGAGTCCTACGAGCAGTACTTC
TRBD1	.	15	TRBV7-9	TRBJ2-5	CASSLGQGIQETQYF	TGTGCCAGCAGCCTAGGACAGGGGATTCAAGAGACCCAGTACTTC
TRBD2	.	14	TRBV10-3	TRBJ2-3	CAISSTSGKDTQYF	TGTGCCATCAGCTCGACTAGCGGGAAAGATACGCAGTATTTT
.	.	13	TRBV28	TRBJ2-1	CASSSRQTNEQFF	TGTGCCAGCAGTTCCCGACAGACGAATGAGCAGTTCTTC
.	.	13	TRBV7-2	TRBJ1-5	CASAFGSNQPQHF	TGTGCCAGCGCCTTCGGTAGCAATCAGCCCCAGCATTTT
TRBD1	.	13	TRBV30	TRBJ2-7	CAWSVTGGDEQYF	TGTGCCTGGAGTGTAACAGGGGGCGACGAGCAGTACTTC
TRBD1	.	14	TRBV7-2	TRBJ1-3	CASSLDRGGNTIYF	TGTGCCAGCAGCCTCGACAGGGGAGGCAACACCATATATTTT
.	.	12	TRBV3-1/TRBV3-2	TRBJ2-5	CASSQTDETQYF	TGTGCCAGCAGCCAAACTGATGAGACCCAGTACTTC
.	.	14	TRBV7-9	TRBJ2-7	CASSLQGFGYEQYF	TGTGCCAGCAGCTTGCAGGGGTTCGGTTACGAGCAGTACTTC
TRBD1	.	14	TRBV28	TRBJ1-4	CATSVGQGREKLFF	TGTGCCACTTCCGTTGGACAGGGTAGGGAAAAACTGTTTTTT
.	.	15	TRBV5-1	TRBJ1-3	CASSLGQDGGNTIYF	TGCGCCAGCAGCTTGGGACAGGACGGCGGAAACACCATATATTTT
TRBD1	.	13	TRBV12-3/TRBV12-4	TRBJ1-2	CASSLGQRYGYTF	TGTGCCAGCAGTTTGGGACAGCGATATGGCTACACCTTC
TRBD1	.	14	TRBV5-1	TRBJ2-3	CASRRDRPPDTQYF	TGCGCCAGCCGCCGGGACAGGCCCCCAGATACGCAGTATTTT
.	.	16	TRBV5-1	TRBJ1-1	CASSYEIGTMNTEAFF	TGCGCCAGCAGCTACGAAATCGGGACTATGAACACTGAAGCTTTCTTT
.	.	14	TRBV5-1	TRBJ2-5	CASSLEGDKRTQYF	TGCGCCAGCAGCTTGGAAGGGGACAAGAGAACCCAGTACTTC
.	.	18	TRBV12-2	TRBJ2-2	CASRLAKIRDRGTGELFF	TGTGCAAGTCGCTTAGCGAAAATACGGGACAGGGGAACCGGGGAGCTGTTTTTT
.	.	17	TRBV4-1	TRBJ1-4	CASSQPTHGGDNEKLFF	TGCGCCAGCAGCCAACCCACTCACGGGGGAGATAATGAAAAACTGTTTTTT
.	.	13	TRBV25-1	TRBJ1-2	CASSLGLGYGYTF	TGTGCCAGCAGCCTGGGGCTAGGCTATGGCTACACCTTC
.	.	16	TRBV6-5	TRBJ1-1	CASSLGGSAMNTEAFF	TGTGCCAGCAGTTTGGGGGGTTCCGCGATGAACACTGAAGCTTTCTTT
TRBD1	.	16	TRBV4-1	TRBJ1-5	CASSQVPDRGSQPQHF	TGCGCCAGCAGCCAAGTACCGGACAGGGGTTCTCAGCCCCAGCATTTT
.	.	15	TRBV30	TRBJ2-7	CAWRGSTVPGGEQYF	TGTGCCTGGAGGGGAAGTACGGTCCCAGGAGGCGAGCAGTACTTC
.	.	14	TRBV5-1	TRBJ2-7	CASKTGGTTYEQYF	TGCGCCAGTAAGACCGGCGGGACCACCTACGAGCAGTACTTC
TRBD1	.	15	TRBV4-2	TRBJ1-5	CASSQGQGDNQPQHF	TGTGCCAGCAGCCAAGGACAGGGTGACAATCAGCCCCAGCATTTT
TRBD1	once	15	TRBV5-1	TRBJ1-6	CASSLEGGDNSPLHF	TGCGCCAGCAGCTTGGAAGGGGGCGATAATTCACCCCTCCACTTT
.	.	12	TRBV5-1	TRBJ2-7	CASSPTTGEQYF	TGCGCCAGCAGCCCGACCACAGGCGAGCAGTACTTC
.	few	13	TRBV19	TRBJ1-5	CASSTRVDQPQHF	TGTGCCAGTAGTACCCGGGTGGATCAGCCCCAGCATTTT
.	.	14	TRBV27	TRBJ2-7	CASSFGGTTYEQYF	TGTGCCAGCAGTTTCGGCGGGACCACCTACGAGCAGTACTTC
.	.	16	TRBV3-1/TRBV3-2	TRBJ2-2	CASSQVAGSDTGELFF	TGTGCCAGCAGCCAAGTGGCGGGGTCGGACACCGGGGAGCTGTTTTTT